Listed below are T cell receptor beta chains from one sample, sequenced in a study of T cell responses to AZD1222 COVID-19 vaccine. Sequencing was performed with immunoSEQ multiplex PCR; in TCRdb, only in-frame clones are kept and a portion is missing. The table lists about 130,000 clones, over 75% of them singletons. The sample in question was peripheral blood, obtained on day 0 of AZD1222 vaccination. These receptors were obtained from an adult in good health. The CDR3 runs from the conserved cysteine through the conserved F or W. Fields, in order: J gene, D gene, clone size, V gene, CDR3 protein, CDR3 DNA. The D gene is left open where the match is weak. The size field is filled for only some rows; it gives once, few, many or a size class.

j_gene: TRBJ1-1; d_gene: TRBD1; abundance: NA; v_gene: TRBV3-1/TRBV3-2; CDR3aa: CASSPQGDNTEAFF; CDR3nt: TGTGCCAGCAGCCCTCAGGGGGATAACACTGAAGCTTTCTTT
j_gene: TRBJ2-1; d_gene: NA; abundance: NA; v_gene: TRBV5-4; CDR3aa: CASSTGIEQFF; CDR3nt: TGTGCCAGCAGTACAGGGATTGAGCAGTTCTTC
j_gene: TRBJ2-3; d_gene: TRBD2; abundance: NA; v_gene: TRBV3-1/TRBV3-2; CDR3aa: CASSQGPGTSGTTQYF; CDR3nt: TGTGCCAGCAGCCAAGGGCCAGGGACTAGCGGGACTACGCAGTATTTT
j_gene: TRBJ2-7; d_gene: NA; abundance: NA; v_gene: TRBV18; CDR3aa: CASSPPGFRDYEQYF; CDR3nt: TGTGCCAGCTCCCCACCGGGTTTTAGGGACTACGAGCAGTACTTC
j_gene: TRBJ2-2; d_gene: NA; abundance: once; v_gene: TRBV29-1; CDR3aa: CSVLNTGELFF; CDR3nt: TGCAGCGTGTTGAACACCGGGGAGCTGTTTTTT
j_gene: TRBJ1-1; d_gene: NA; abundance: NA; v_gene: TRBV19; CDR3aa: CASSNLNTGGNTEAFF; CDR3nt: TGTGCCAGTAGTAATCTCAACACGGGGGGTAACACTGAAGCTTTCTTT
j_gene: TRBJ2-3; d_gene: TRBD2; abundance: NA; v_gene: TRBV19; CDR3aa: CASSMGGRTSTDTQYF; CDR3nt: TGTGCCAGTAGTATGGGCGGGAGGACAAGCACAGATACGCAGTATTTT
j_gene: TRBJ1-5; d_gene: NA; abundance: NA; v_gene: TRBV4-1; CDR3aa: CASSQMGGGRGNQPQHF; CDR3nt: TGCGCCAGCAGCCAGATGGGGGGGGGTAGGGGCAATCAGCCCCAGCATTTT
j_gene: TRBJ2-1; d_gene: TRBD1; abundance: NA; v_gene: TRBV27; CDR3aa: CASSSPERGLYNEQFF; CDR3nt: TGTGCCAGCAGTTCCCCGGAAAGGGGGCTATACAATGAGCAGTTCTTC
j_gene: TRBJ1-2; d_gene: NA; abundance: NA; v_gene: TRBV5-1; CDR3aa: CASSFGRPPNYGYTF; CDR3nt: TGCGCCAGCAGCTTCGGCAGACCCCCTAACTATGGCTACACCTTC
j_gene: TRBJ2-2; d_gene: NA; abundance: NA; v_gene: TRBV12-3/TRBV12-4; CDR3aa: CASTLSRTGELFF; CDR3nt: TGTGCCAGCACCCTCAGCCGCACCGGGGAGCTGTTTTTT
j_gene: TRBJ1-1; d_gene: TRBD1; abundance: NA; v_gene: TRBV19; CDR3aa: CASSFGTGGTEAFF; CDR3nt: TGTGCCAGTAGTTTCGGGACAGGGGGCACTGAAGCTTTCTTT
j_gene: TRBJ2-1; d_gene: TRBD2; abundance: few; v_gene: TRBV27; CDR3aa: CASRLSGGTGNEQFF; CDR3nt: TGTGCCAGCAGGCTCAGCGGGGGGACGGGCAATGAGCAGTTCTTC
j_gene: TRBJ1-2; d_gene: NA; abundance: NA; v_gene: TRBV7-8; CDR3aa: CASSSSARVHGYTF; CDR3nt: TGTGCCAGCAGCTCCTCGGCCAGGGTGCACGGCTACACCTTC
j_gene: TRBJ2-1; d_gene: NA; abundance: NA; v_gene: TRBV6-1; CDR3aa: CASSDGARAQFF; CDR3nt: TGTGCCAGCAGTGATGGGGCACGGGCGCAGTTCTTC
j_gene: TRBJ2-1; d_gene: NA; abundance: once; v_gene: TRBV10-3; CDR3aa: CAIRGGGADEQFF; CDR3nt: TGTGCCATCAGGGGAGGCGGGGCCGATGAGCAGTTCTTC
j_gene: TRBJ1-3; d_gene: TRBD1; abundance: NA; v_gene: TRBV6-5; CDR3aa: CASSSGTGFGNTIYF; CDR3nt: TGTGCCAGCAGTTCCGGGACAGGGTTCGGAAACACCATATATTTT
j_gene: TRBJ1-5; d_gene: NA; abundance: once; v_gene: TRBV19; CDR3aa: CASSIRNGGNQPQHF; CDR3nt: TGTGCCAGTAGTATAAGAAATGGGGGGAATCAGCCCCAGCATTTT
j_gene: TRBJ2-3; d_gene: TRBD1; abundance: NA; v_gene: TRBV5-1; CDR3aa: CASSLGQTGATDTQYF; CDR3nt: TGCGCCAGCAGCTTGGGGCAGACAGGGGCAACAGATACGCAGTATTTT
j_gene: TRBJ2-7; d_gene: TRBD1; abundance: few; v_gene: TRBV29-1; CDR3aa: CSVDGTEGSYEQYF; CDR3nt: TGCAGCGTTGACGGGACAGAAGGATCCTACGAGCAGTACTTC
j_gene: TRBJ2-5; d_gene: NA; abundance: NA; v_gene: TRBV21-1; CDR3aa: CASSKEAGQGCWETQYF; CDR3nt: TGTGCCAGCAGCAAAGAGGCGGGACAGGGCTGTTGGGAGACCCAGTACTTC
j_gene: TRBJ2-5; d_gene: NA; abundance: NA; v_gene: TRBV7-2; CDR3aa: CASSYGRETQYF; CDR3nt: TGTGCCAGCAGTTACGGGAGAGAGACCCAGTACTTC
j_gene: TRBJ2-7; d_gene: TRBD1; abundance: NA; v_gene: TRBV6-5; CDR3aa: CAGGQGAPGEQYF; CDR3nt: TGTGCCGGGGGACAGGGGGCGCCGGGCGAGCAGTACTTC
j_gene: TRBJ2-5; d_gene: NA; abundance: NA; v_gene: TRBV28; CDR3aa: CASTLRSPGSGPQYF; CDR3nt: TGTGCCAGCACCCTAAGGTCTCCAGGATCAGGGCCCCAGTACTTC
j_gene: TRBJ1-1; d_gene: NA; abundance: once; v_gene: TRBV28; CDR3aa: CASSYPGLGTEAFF; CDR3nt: TGTGCCAGCAGTTACCCGGGGCTGGGCACTGAAGCTTTCTTT
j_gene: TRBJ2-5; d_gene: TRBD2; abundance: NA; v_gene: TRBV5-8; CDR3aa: CASSLGRLAGGIQETQYF; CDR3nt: TGTGCCAGCAGCTTGGGCCGACTAGCGGGGGGGATCCAAGAGACCCAGTACTTC
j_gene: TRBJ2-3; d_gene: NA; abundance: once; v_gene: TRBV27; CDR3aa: CASSPLGGVGDTQYF; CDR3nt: TGTGCCAGCAGTCCCCTTGGCGGAGTCGGGGATACGCAGTATTTT
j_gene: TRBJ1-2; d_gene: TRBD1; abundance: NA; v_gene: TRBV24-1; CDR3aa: CATSDTRQGNYGYTF; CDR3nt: TGTGCCACCAGTGATACACGACAGGGCAACTATGGCTACACCTTC
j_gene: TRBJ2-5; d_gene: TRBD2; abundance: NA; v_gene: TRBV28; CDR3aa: CASSRRGLAKETQYF; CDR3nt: TGTGCCAGCAGTAGGAGGGGACTAGCGAAAGAGACCCAGTACTTC
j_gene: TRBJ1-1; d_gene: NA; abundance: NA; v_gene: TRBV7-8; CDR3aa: CASSSRALGATEAFF; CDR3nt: TGTGCCAGCAGCTCCCGGGCCCTGGGCGCCACTGAAGCTTTCTTT
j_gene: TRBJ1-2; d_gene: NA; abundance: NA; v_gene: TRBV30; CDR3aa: CAWSVGQKDGYTF; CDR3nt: TGTGCCTGGAGTGTAGGACAGAAAGATGGCTACACCTTC
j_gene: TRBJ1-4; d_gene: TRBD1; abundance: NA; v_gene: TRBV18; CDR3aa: CASSPWTGGNEKLFF; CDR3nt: TGTGCCAGCTCACCGTGGACAGGGGGAAATGAAAAACTGTTTTTT
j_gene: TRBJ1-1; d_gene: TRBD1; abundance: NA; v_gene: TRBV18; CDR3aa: CASSSKGASNTEAFF; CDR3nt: TGTGCCAGCTCGTCGAAGGGGGCCTCAAACACTGAAGCTTTCTTT
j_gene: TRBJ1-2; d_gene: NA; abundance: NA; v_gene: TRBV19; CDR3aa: CASSIGTRSGWGYTF; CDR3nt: TGTGCCAGTAGTATTGGGACGAGGTCCGGCTGGGGCTACACCTTC
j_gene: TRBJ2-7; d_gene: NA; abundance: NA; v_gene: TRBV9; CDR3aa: CASSVGGRDTYEQYF; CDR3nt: TGTGCCAGCAGCGTAGGCGGCAGAGACACCTACGAGCAGTACTTC
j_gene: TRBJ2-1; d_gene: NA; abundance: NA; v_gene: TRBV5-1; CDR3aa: CASSSGGGNEQFF; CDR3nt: TGCGCCAGCAGCTCGGGGGGCGGGAATGAGCAGTTCTTC
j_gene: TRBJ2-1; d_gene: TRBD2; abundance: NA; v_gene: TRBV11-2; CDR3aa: CASSPGLAGAEEQFF; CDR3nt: TGTGCCAGCAGCCCGGGACTAGCGGGGGCCGAAGAGCAGTTCTTC
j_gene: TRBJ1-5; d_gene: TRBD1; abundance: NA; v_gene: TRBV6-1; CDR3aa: CASSETQGTSQPQHF; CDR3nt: TGTGCCAGCAGTGAGACACAGGGGACGAGTCAGCCCCAGCATTTT
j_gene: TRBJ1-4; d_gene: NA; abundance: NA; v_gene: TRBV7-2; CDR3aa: CASSPEPPLVADEKLFF; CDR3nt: TGTGCCAGCAGCCCCGAACCGCCCCTGGTTGCGGATGAAAAACTGTTTTTT
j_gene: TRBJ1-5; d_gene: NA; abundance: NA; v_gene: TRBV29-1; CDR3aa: CSVAAAANSNQPQHF; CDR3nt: TGCAGCGTTGCGGCGGCAGCCAATAGCAATCAGCCCCAGCATTTT
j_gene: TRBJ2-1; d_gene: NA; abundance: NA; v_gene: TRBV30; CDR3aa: CAWSVTSYNEQFF; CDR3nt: TGTGCCTGGAGTGTAACTAGCTACAATGAGCAGTTCTTC
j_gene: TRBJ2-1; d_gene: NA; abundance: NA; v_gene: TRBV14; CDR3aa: CASSHRHPSYNEQFF; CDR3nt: TGTGCCAGCAGCCACCGACACCCCTCCTACAATGAGCAGTTCTTC
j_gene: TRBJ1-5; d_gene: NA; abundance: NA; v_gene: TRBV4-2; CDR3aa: CASSQVAGAANQPQHF; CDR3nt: TGTGCCAGCAGCCAAGTCGCTGGGGCCGCCAATCAGCCCCAGCATTTT
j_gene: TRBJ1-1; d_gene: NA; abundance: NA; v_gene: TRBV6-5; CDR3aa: CASSYSRNTEAFF; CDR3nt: TGTGCCAGCAGTTACAGCAGGAACACTGAAGCTTTCTTT
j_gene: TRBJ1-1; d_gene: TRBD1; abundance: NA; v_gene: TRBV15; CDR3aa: CATSRGQDRLNTEAFF; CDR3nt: TGTGCCACCAGCAGAGGACAGGACAGGTTGAACACTGAAGCTTTCTTT
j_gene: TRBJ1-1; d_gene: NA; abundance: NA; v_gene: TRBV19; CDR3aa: CASRAPANTEAFF; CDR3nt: TGTGCCAGTAGGGCCCCAGCGAACACTGAAGCTTTCTTT